The 28 T cell receptor beta chains given below trace back to one sample, sequenced in a study of OX40 agonist ivuxolimab in advanced cancers. This table comes from immunoSEQ multiplex PCR, and its TCRdb copy is limited to in-frame clones, with some not included. The sample contains approximately 100,000 clones, about 90% of which appear only once. The sequencing used CD4+ or CD8+ T cells sorted from blood, collected in a trial of the OX40 agonist ivuxolimab. The origin of the receptors is an adult with an advanced solid tumor such as melanoma, head and neck, liver or kidney cancer.

The chain joins TRBV27 to TRBJ1-4; the D gene is possibly TRBD1 (5 bases). CDR1 is MNHEY, CDR2 SMNVEV, per germline (reference sequence). This CDR3 has 14 residues. V gave up 3 bases and J gave up 4 bases, with 9 bases separating them. CDR3 protein: CASSFGGRNEKLFF. The DNA of the CDR3 is TGTGCCAGCAGTTTTGGGGGTCGTAATGAAAAACTGTTTTTT.

The chain uses TRBV28 and TRBJ1-6; 7 bases align to TRBD1. The CDR3 spans 14 residues. Germline trimming cut 2 bases from V and 6 bases from J; bases unmatched to any gene: 1. Germline lookup yields CDR1 MDHEN and CDR2 SYDVKM. As DNA, the CDR3 is TGTGCCAGCAGTTTAAACAGGGGTAATTCACCCCTCCACTTT. It translates to CASSLNRGNSPLHF.

This sequence joins TRBV25-1 and TRBJ2-7; 9 nucleotides line up with TRBD2. The junction had 5 bases not matched to a gene; V was cut back by 9 bases and J by 2 bases. Germline CDR1 is MGHDK and CDR2 is SYGVNS. This CDR3 region has 13 residues. The CDR3 sequence: CASSVAGAYEQYF. The CDR3 region has the DNA TGTGCCAGTTCCGTAGCGGGGGCCTACGAGCAGTACTTC.

This chain joins TRBV18 and TRBJ1-3, with D perhaps matching TRBD1 (6 bases). V lost 6 bases, J lost 0 bases, and 12 bases lay in between. The CDR3 runs to 15 residues. Germline CDR1 and CDR2: KGHSH and LQKENI. This CDR3 is CASSHRDNSGNTIYF. The CDR3 DNA follows: TGTGCCAGCTCCCACCGGGACAACTCTGGAAACACCATATATTTT.

This chain connects TRBV5-1 to TRBJ1-1; D is uncertain. Trimming took 4 bases from V and 1 from J, leaving 8 bases between them. Looked up from germline, CDR1 is SGHRS and CDR2 is YFSETQ. The CDR3 covers 13 residues. The CDR3 here is CASSGAENTEAFF. The CDR3 bases are TGCGCCAGCAGCGGTGCAGAGAACACTGAAGCTTTCTTT.

J is TRBJ2-7 and V is TRBV7-2, with D perhaps TRBD1 or TRBD2 (6 bases each). Deletions cut 6 bases from V and 7 bases from J, with 16 bases between. From germline, CDR1 is SGHTA and CDR2 FQGNSA. This CDR3 has 13 residues. This chain's CDR3 is CASRFAGAGEQYF. In DNA, the CDR3 is TGTGCCAGCAGATTCGCAGGGGCGGGGGAGCAGTACTTC. The whole variable domain, remainder taken from reference TRBV7-2 and TRBJ2-7, is GAGVSQSPSNKVTEKGKDVELRCDPISGHTALYWYRQSLGQGLEFLIYFQGNSAPDKSGLPSDRFSAERTGGSVSTLTIQRTQQEDSAVYLCASRFAGAGEQYFGPGTRLTVT.

This chain links TRBV6-6 with TRBJ2-7; D is possibly TRBD1 or TRBD2 (5 bases each). The CDR3 runs 13 residues. V was clipped by 7 bases and J by 4 bases, with 14 bases between them. Germline V gives CDR1 MNHNY, CDR2 SVGAGI (reference sequence). The DNA for the CDR3 is TGTGCCAGCAAAGAGGGGAGCATATACGAGCAGTACTTC. Its protein is CASKEGSIYEQYF.

The chain links TRBV7-2 to TRBJ2-3; D ambiguous. V was pared by 3 bases and J by 4 bases, with 17 bases between. The CDR3 runs to 16 residues. From germline, CDR1 is SGHTA and CDR2 FQGNSA. CDR3 sequence reads: CASSLNVGSSADTQYF. CDR3 bases: TGTGCCAGCAGCTTGAACGTAGGCAGCAGCGCAGATACGCAGTATTTT.

V usage is TRBV5-4 and J usage is TRBJ2-7; no reliable D call. Trimming left V 0 bases short and J 6 bases short, with 4 bases between. Germline V gene data show CDR1 as SGHNT and CDR2 as YYREEE (reference sequence). The length of the CDR3 is 11 residues. The CDR3 nucleotides are TGTGCCAGCAGCTTGGGAGCCGAGCAGTACTTC. Protein product: CASSLGAEQYF. Full variable domain (remainder filled in from reference TRBV5-4 and TRBJ2-7): ETGVTQSPTHLIKTRGQQVTLRCSSQSGHNTVSWYQQALGQGPQFIFQYYREEENGRGNFPPRFSGLQFPNYSSELNVNALELDDSALYLCASSLGAEQYFGPGTRLTVT.

The table lists this clone with a count of one. This chain joins TRBV7-9 and TRBJ2-4; D is possibly TRBD1 or TRBD2 (6 bases each). Looked up from germline, CDR1 is SEHNR and CDR2 is FQNEAQ (reference sequence). Trimming shortened V by 1 base and J by 7 bases, and 8 bases separated the two germline ends. The CDR3 spans 13 residues. CDR3 sequence reads: CASSLGGANIQYF. The CDR3 bases are TGTGCCAGCAGCTTAGGGGGGGCTAACATTCAGTACTTC.

J is TRBJ1-2 and V is TRBV6-5, with D unresolved. This CDR3 spans 16 amino acids. V was shortened by 0 bases and J by 4 bases, with 15 bases between the two germline ends. Germline V gives CDR1 MNHEY, CDR2 SVGAGI. Written as DNA, the CDR3 is TGTGCCAGCAGTTACTCCAGACGGACCCACCTCTATGGCTACACCTTC. Its translation is CASSYSRRTHLYGYTF.

The V gene is TRBV10-3, the J gene TRBJ1-3; D not certain. The CDR3 runs 15 residues. The ends were cut back, 0 bases at V and 0 bases at J, with 6 bases in the middle. Germline CDR1 reads ENHRY; CDR2 reads SYGVKD. CDR3 sequence (DNA): TGTGCCATCAGTGAGTCGGAAGGCTCTGGAAACACCATATATTTT. Translating gives CAISESEGSGNTIYF.

The chain joins TRBV7-9 to TRBJ1-6; D is perhaps TRBD1 (5 bases). Germline CDR1 reads SEHNR; CDR2 reads FQNEAQ (reference sequence). Trimming cost V 5 bases and J 10 bases, with 9 bases left between them. This CDR3 is built from 12 residues. CDR3: CASSPQGSPLHF. Here the CDR3 DNA reads TGTGCCAGCAGCCCTCAGGGCTCACCCCTCCACTTT.

The gene calls are TRBV28 and TRBJ1-2, with D unclear. The germline CDR1 and CDR2 sequences are MDHEN and SYDVKM. V lost 4 bases and J 5 bases, leaving 8 bases between the germline ends. The CDR3 runs to 12 residues. The CDR3 spells CASSSRSYGYTF. For the CDR3, the DNA is TGTGCCAGCAGTTCTCGATCGTATGGCTACACCTTC.

The chain has TRBV28 and TRBJ2-7; D gene ambiguous. This CDR3 has 11 residues. Germline V gives CDR1 MDHEN, CDR2 SYDVKM. V gave up 0 bases and J gave up 5 bases, with 2 bases separating them. For the CDR3, the DNA is TGTGCCAGCAGTTTATGGAACGAGCAGTACTTC. Translation: CASSLWNEQYF.

CDR3 sequence (DNA): TGCGCCAGCAGCCAATTAGTGGGTAACGGAAACACCATATATTTT. Residues: CASSQLVGNGNTIYF. This sequence joins TRBV4-3 and TRBJ1-3; D gene ambiguous. Between the trimmed V and J ends, which lost 2 bases and 4 bases, there was a span of 12 bases. This CDR3 has 15 amino acids. Germline CDR1 LGHNA, CDR2 YSLEER.

This clone was seen only a few times. The chain recombines TRBV19 with TRBJ2-1, with 7 nucleotides matching TRBD2. Per germline, CDR1 LNHDA and CDR2 SQIVND (reference sequence). The CDR3 is made up of 17 amino acids. V lost 5 bases to trimming and J lost 6 bases; unmatched junction nucleotides: 16. The DNA for the CDR3 is TGTGCCAGTAGTCCCCCCTTTTACGCGGGGGTAGGCAATGAGCAGTTCTTC. Amino acids: CASSPPFYAGVGNEQFF.

The rearrangement links TRBV7-2 to TRBJ1-3; D is undetermined. The CDR3 loop spans 14 amino acids. The V and J ends lost 5 bases and 0 bases respectively, with 8 bases between them. Germline V CDR1 and CDR2: SGHTA, FQGNSA. The CDR3 sequence: CASSRGLSGNTIYF. The CDR3 nucleotides are TGTGCCAGCAGCCGAGGCCTCTCTGGAAACACCATATATTTT.

The rearrangement joins TRBV19 to TRBJ1-4; D is undetermined. V dropped 0 bases and J dropped 6 bases, with 5 bases sitting between them. Germline V gene lookup returns CDR1 LNHDA and CDR2 SQIVND (reference sequence). The CDR3 is made up of 13 amino acids. Here the CDR3 reads CASSIDGHEKLFF. The CDR3 bases are TGTGCCAGTAGTATAGATGGTCATGAAAAACTGTTTTTT.

V and J are TRBV10-2 and TRBJ1-2, with a tentative D call TRBD1 (6 bases). Germline CDR1 and CDR2: WSHSY and SAAADI. The CDR3 spans 16 residues. The ends were cut back, 8 bases at V and 0 bases at J, with 19 bases in the middle. As DNA, the CDR3 is TGCGCCAGCCACGGGGGGGGCGGGCAAGCTAACTATGGCTACACCTTC. Its translation is CASHGGGGQANYGYTF.

The rearrangement uses TRBV9 and TRBJ2-1; 7 bases are a match to TRBD1. V dropped 6 bases and J dropped 0; count of bases not matched to a gene: 3. From germline, CDR1 is SGDLS and CDR2 YYNGEE. The CDR3 is 14 residues long. In DNA, the CDR3 is TGTGCCAGCAACAGGGGTCACTCCTACAATGAGCAGTTCTTC. Protein sequence: CASNRGHSYNEQFF.

The chain has TRBV7-2 and TRBJ2-7; 7 bases are a match to TRBD1. The CDR3 consists of 15 residues. Trimming took 1 base from V and 5 from J; bases not matched to a gene: 8. The germline V gene encodes CDR1 SGHTA and CDR2 FQGNSA. CDR3 loop: CASSLGQGQSHEQYF. In DNA, the CDR3 is TGTGCCAGCAGCTTAGGACAGGGACAGAGCCACGAGCAGTACTTC.

The chain employs TRBV5-5 and TRBJ1-1; TRBD1 is a possible D gene (5 bases). Germline assignment: CDR1 SGHKS and CDR2 YYEKEE (reference sequence). The CDR3 runs to 14 residues. V shed 1 base and J shed 6 bases, with 13 bases lying between them. The CDR3 protein is CASSLFGASAEAFF. The CDR3 DNA is TGTGCCAGCAGCTTGTTCGGGGCTAGCGCTGAAGCTTTCTTT. Full variable domain (missing parts from reference TRBV5-5 and TRBJ1-1): DAGVTQSPTHLIKTRGQQVTLRCSPISGHKSVSWYQQVLGQGPQFIFQYYEKEERGRGNFPDRFSARQFPNYSSELNVNALLLGDSALYLCASSLFGASAEAFFGQGTRLTVV.

The CDR3 here is CSVDGGTYEQYF. DNA for the CDR3: TGCAGCGTTGACGGAGGCACCTACGAGCAGTACTTC. This rearrangement joins TRBV29-1 to TRBJ2-7; perhaps TRBD2 as D (5 bases). In germline, CDR1 is SQVTM, CDR2 ANQGSEA. V shed 3 bases and J shed 2 bases, with 8 bases lying between them. The CDR3 sequence is 12 residues long.

This clone was observed a handful of times. This chain uses TRBV7-2 with TRBJ1-5; D is unresolved. Germline CDR1 and CDR2: SGHTA and FQGNSA. Trimming took 2 bases from V and 1 from J, leaving 3 bases between them. The CDR3 runs 13 residues. The chain's CDR3 is CASSLNSNQPQHF. The CDR3 DNA reads as TGTGCCAGCAGCTTAAACAGCAATCAGCCCCAGCATTTT.

This clone was observed once. The rearrangement links TRBV7-8 to TRBJ2-3; D not resolved. The CDR3 length is 12 residues. The germline V gene encodes CDR1 SGHVS and CDR2 FQNEAQ. V was pared by 2 bases and J by 8 bases, with 8 bases between. CDR3 nucleotides: TGTGCCAGCAGCTTAATAGCTTCTACGCAGTATTTT. It translates to CASSLIASTQYF.

This chain links TRBV11-3 with TRBJ2-2; D is uncertain. V was pared by 4 bases and J by 4 bases, with 13 bases between. This CDR3 has 15 residues. CDR1 is SGHNT and CDR2 is YENEEA in the germline V gene. The CDR3 sequence is CASSSTEGITGELFF. DNA of the CDR3: TGTGCCAGCAGCTCGACGGAAGGAATCACCGGGGAGCTGTTTTTT.

The V gene is TRBV7-6, the J gene TRBJ1-1, with no clear D. The CDR3 is 15 residues long. Trimming removed 1 base from V and 3 bases from J, with 12 bases in between. Germline-derived CDR1 and CDR2 are SGHVS and FNYEAQ. CDR3 residues: CASSLGPGGDTEAFF. The CDR3 DNA follows: TGTGCCAGCAGCTTAGGACCGGGCGGGGACACTGAAGCTTTCTTT.